The 13 T cell receptor beta chains presented below share a single source sample, sequenced in a study of blood T cell dynamics during melanoma immunotherapy. Time point indicated: week 3, after first cycle of checkpoint inhibitor. Repertoires were generated with immunoSEQ multiplex PCR, while TCRdb's copy carries only in-frame clones and drops some. The repertoire holds 25,000 to 30,000 clones, with approximately 80% as singletons. Specimen: blood, collected from a patient treated with checkpoint blockade. Source of these receptors: a human donor with melanoma.

The chain recombines TRBV4-3 with TRBJ2-5; a weak D match, TRBD2 (5 bases). The CDR3 extends over 17 amino acids. Germline V lookup: CDR1 LGHNA, CDR2 YSLEER. Trimming took off 0 bases at V and 1 base at J, with 15 bases between the two ends. The CDR3 bases are TGCGCCAGCAGCCAAGATTGGAGGCGCGCTATCCAAGAGACCCAGTACTTC. Encoded protein: CASSQDWRRAIQETQYF.

In this sample, this clone turned up once. The chain carries TRBV5-1 and TRBJ2-7; 7 nucleotides line up with TRBD2. This CDR3 spans 15 amino acids. Germline assignment: CDR1 SGHRS and CDR2 YFSETQ. The V segment lost 4 bases and the J segment 0 bases; nucleotides outside the gene matches: 7. The CDR3, as DNA: TGCGCCAGCAGCCCACTAGCGTCAAGCTCCTACGAGCAGTACTTC. This encodes CASSPLASSSYEQYF.

This clone was observed a single time. J is TRBJ1-2 and V is TRBV2; possible D gene TRBD1, 6 bases. The CDR3 runs 12 residues. The V end lost 11 bases, the J end lost 6 bases, and 16 bases lay between the germline ends. The germline V gene has CDR1 SNHLY and CDR2 FYNNEI. For the CDR3, the DNA is TGTGCCGGAAAGTGGACAGTGAATGGCTACACCTTC. Residues: CAGKWTVNGYTF. Supplemented by reference TRBV2 and TRBJ1-2, the full variable domain reads EPEVTQTPSHQVTQMGQEVILRCVPISNHLYFYWYRQILGQKVEFLVSFYNNEISEKSEIFDDQFSVERPDGSNFTLKIRSTKLEDSAMYFCAGKWTVNGYTFGSGTRLTVV.

This rearrangement joins TRBV6-6 to TRBJ2-5; 8 bases line up with TRBD2. Per the germline V gene, CDR1 is MNHNY and CDR2 is SVGAGI (reference sequence). The CDR3 runs 15 residues. V shed 8 bases, J shed 5 bases, and the junction held 13 bases outside the gene matches. CDR3 amino acids: CASRREAGGGETQYF. As DNA, the CDR3 is TGTGCCAGCCGGCGGGAGGCGGGAGGTGGGGAGACCCAGTACTTC.

The gene calls are TRBV5-1 and TRBJ1-2; 9 nucleotides match TRBD1. The CDR3 spans 15 residues. From germline, CDR1 is SGHRS and CDR2 YFSETQ. The V gene end was trimmed by 4 bases and the J gene end by 8 bases; junction bases not matched to a gene: 12. CDR3 sequence: CASSATGTGSGGYTF. The CDR3 bases are TGCGCCAGCAGCGCCACCGGGACAGGGTCCGGCGGCTACACCTTC.

The chain employs TRBV27 and TRBJ2-7; D is undetermined. V gave up 2 bases and J gave up 2 bases, with 16 bases separating them. The CDR3 contains 16 residues. CDR1 MNHEY and CDR2 SMNVEV come from the germline V gene (reference sequence). The chain's CDR3 is CASSLTSTQTTYEQYF. The CDR3 bases are TGTGCCAGCAGTTTAACCTCGACCCAAACCACCTACGAGCAGTACTTC.

This clone was seen only a few times. The chain uses TRBV5-1 and TRBJ1-1; 7 nucleotides line up with TRBD1. This CDR3 has 15 residues. Germline values: CDR1 SGHRS, CDR2 YFSETQ. The V gene end was trimmed by 3 bases and the J gene end by 7 bases; junction bases not matched to a gene: 12. Here the CDR3 reads CASSSKPGTELEAFF. CDR3 nucleotide sequence: TGCGCCAGCAGCTCCAAACCTGGGACAGAACTTGAAGCTTTCTTT.

The chain has TRBV6-1 and TRBJ1-6, with TRBD1 as a possible D gene (6 bases). Between the trimmed V and J ends, which lost 6 bases and 0 bases, there was a span of 6 bases. Germline values: CDR1 MNHNS, CDR2 SASEGT. The CDR3 runs to 14 residues. CDR3 protein: CASRDSSYNSPLHF. In DNA, the CDR3 is TGTGCCAGCAGGGACAGCTCCTATAATTCACCCCTCCACTTT.

This rearrangement joins TRBV29-1 to TRBJ2-7, with 7 bases fitting TRBD1. Germline CDR1 SQVTM, CDR2 ANQGSEA. The V gene end was trimmed by 7 bases and the J gene end by 0 bases; junction bases not matched to a gene: 3. This CDR3 spans 12 amino acids. The CDR3 nucleotides read TGCAGCGGCCGACAGGGCTCCTACGAGCAGTACTTC. Its protein is CSGRQGSYEQYF.

V and J are TRBV25-1 and TRBJ2-7, with no clear D. The CDR3 has 13 amino acids. V lost 5 bases and J 1 base, leaving 9 bases between the germline ends. The germline gives CDR1 MGHDK, CDR2 SYGVNS. This chain's CDR3 is CASSIAGSYEQYF. The CDR3, as DNA: TGTGCCAGCAGTATTGCAGGTTCCTACGAGCAGTACTTC.

This rearrangement joins TRBV6-1 to TRBJ1-4, with 8 bases identical to TRBD1. The V gene's germline CDR1 is MNHNS and CDR2 SASEGT. V gave up 8 bases and J gave up 8 bases; unmatched junction bases: 13. The CDR3 has 15 amino acids. The CDR3 DNA reads as TGTGCCAGCTCCAGGAGGCCAGGGGGCGAGGAAAAACTGTTTTTT. This gives the protein CASSRRPGGEEKLFF.

The V gene is TRBV7-2, the J gene TRBJ2-7; 8 bases map to TRBD2. The length of the CDR3 is 15 residues. The J segment lost 3 bases and the V segment lost 1 base, leaving 5 bases of the junction unmatched. Germline V gene data show CDR1 as SGHTA and CDR2 as FQGNSA. CDR3 sequence reads: CASSLGSGGFYEQYF. DNA of the CDR3: TGTGCCAGCAGCTTAGGAAGCGGGGGTTTCTACGAGCAGTACTTC. The full variable domain, with the rest looked up from reference TRBV7-2 and TRBJ2-7, is GAGVSQSPSNKVTEKGKDVELRCDPISGHTALYWYRQSLGQGLEFLIYFQGNSAPDKSGLPSDRFSAERTGGSVSTLTIQRTQQEDSAVYLCASSLGSGGFYEQYFGPGTRLTVT.

The chain has TRBV7-6 and TRBJ2-7; D may correspond to TRBD1 or TRBD2 (5 bases each). Germline loops: CDR1 SGHVS, CDR2 FNYEAQ. The CDR3 has 16 amino acids. V was trimmed by 0 bases and J by 6 bases, leaving 18 bases between them. This CDR3 reads CASSLAQGDQSIEQYF. CDR3 in DNA: TGTGCCAGCAGCTTAGCGCAAGGGGACCAATCCATCGAGCAGTACTTC.